The 5 T cell receptor beta chains reported below all come from one sample, sequenced in a study of PD-L1 blockade in urothelial cancer. Here immunoSEQ multiplex PCR was the method, and the copy in TCRdb shows in-frame clones only, minus some. The table has more than 45,000 clones, over 70% seen once. The source was PBMCs, collected around atezolizumab (anti-PD-L1) treatment. The receptors originated from a man in his 70s with urothelial cancer.

The chain links TRBV5-1 to TRBJ2-2; 8 positions match TRBD1. Germline CDR1 and CDR2: SGHRS and YFSETQ. This CDR3 spans 16 amino acids. J was trimmed by 2 bases and V by 2 bases; bases with no gene match: 5. The CDR3 loop is CASSFLDRANTGELFF. In DNA, the CDR3 is TGCGCCAGCAGCTTCCTGGACAGGGCAAACACCGGGGAGCTGTTTTTT.

The V call is TRBV19, the J call TRBJ1-1, with 10 bases identical to TRBD1. Germline CDR1 is LNHDA and CDR2 is SQIVND (reference sequence). The V and J ends lost 6 bases and 2 bases, in that order; junction bases with no gene match: 3. There are 14 residues in the CDR3. DNA for the CDR3: TGTGCCAGTAGGGAGACAGGGGGCAACACTGAAGCTTTCTTT. This encodes CASRETGGNTEAFF.

The chain couples TRBV2 to TRBJ2-7; D possibly corresponds to TRBD1 (6 bases). The CDR3 extends over 15 amino acids. V lost 4 bases, J lost 5 bases, and 18 bases lay in between. Per the germline V gene, CDR1 is SNHLY and CDR2 is FYNNEI. In nucleotides, the CDR3 is TGTGCCAGCAGTGGGGGTGGGGCAGGGGATGACGAGCAGTACTTC. Protein sequence: CASSGGGAGDDEQYF.

The rearrangement uses TRBV28 and TRBJ2-1, with 13 bases fitting TRBD2. V lost 2 bases, J lost 2 bases, and 6 bases stayed unmatched. Germline V gene data show CDR1 as MDHEN and CDR2 as SYDVKM. The CDR3 extends over 18 amino acids. The CDR3 region has the DNA TGTGCCAGCAGTTTAGTTACTAGCGGGAGGGGGGCCTACAATGAGCAGTTCTTC. Its protein is CASSLVTSGRGAYNEQFF.

This chain links TRBV10-2 with TRBJ2-1, with 11 bases that match TRBD2. CDR3 length: 14 residues. J lost 4 bases, V lost 6 bases, and 2 bases had no gene match. Looked up from germline, CDR1 is WSHSY and CDR2 is SAAADI. For the CDR3, the DNA is TGCGCCAGCAGGGGACTAGCGGAGTACAATGAGCAGTTCTTC. Its translation is CASRGLAEYNEQFF.